Listed here is a single TCR beta chain. Its cognate antigen has yet to be identified. There are no base qualities to consult, and no much larger clone falls within one base. The record originates from a study of Ad26.COV2.S vaccination and SARS-CoV-2 variants (dated by TCRdb to 2020 to 2023). The study in broad terms: Donors in the vaccine arm were drawn from COV1001, a phase I-IIa trial of Ad26.COV2.S in healthy adults that was multicentre, randomized, double-blind and placebo-controlled. Ad26.COV2.S was given intramuscularly at 5x10^10 or 1x10^11 viral particles, as a single shot or as two shots 56 days apart. The specificity and breadth of SARS-CoV-2-reactive T cell receptors after Ad26.COV2.S vaccination were assessed by TCRbeta repertoire sequencing. The TCR-sequenced set comprised around 30 samples: around 20 Ad26.COV2.S vaccine recipients, 5 placebo recipients and 8 SARS-CoV-2 convalescent individuals. Trial participants were randomized into five groups of five, in which low-dose or high-dose Ad26.COV2.S was given once or twice, or placebo was given on both occasions. Investigators remained blinded to trial group allocation during experiments and outcome assessment.

The treatment or condition label on this specimen signifies: roughly 18 received Ad26.COV2.S at low or high dose, single or two shots; 5 received placebo; per-sample allocation not given. Repertoires of vaccine and placebo recipients were sequenced from samples taken on day 63 after the first injection. Between 29 July and 7 August 2020, Cohort 1b enrolled 20 to 30 adults aged 18-55 years at one site in Boston, USA. Ad26.COV2.S was a replication-incompetent adenovirus type 26 vector that expressed a prefusion-stabilized SARS-CoV-2 spike protein derived from the original Wuhan strain. The immunoSEQ Assay was the method used to sequence TCRbeta CDR3 regions. After extraction, genomic DNA underwent amplification by bias-controlled multiplex PCR, followed by high-throughput sequencing. The authors processed their data as follows. To quantify the absolute abundance of every unique TCRbeta CDR3 region, sequences were collapsed and filtered. T cell fraction was estimated by normalization of TCRbeta template counts to usable DNA, with usable DNA being measured through amplification of reference genes present in all nucleated cells. Repertoire TCRs were annotated as SARS-CoV-2-specific by exact matching of V gene, CDR3 amino acid sequence and J gene to a known reactive TCR set. The reference SARS-CoV-2 TCR set was obtained from MIRA and was filtered for enrichment in COVID-19-positive ImmuneCODE repertoires, whereby public or cross-reactive TCRs were removed. Using the MIRA antigens, annotated TCRs were further analysed by specific ORF or by position within an ORF. Breadth was defined as the number of annotated unique rearrangements divided by the total number of unique productive rearrangements, and depth was defined as the summed frequency of the annotated unique rearrangements. Two-sided Wilcoxon rank-sum tests were used to compare TCR breadth between groups. TCRdb obtained this table from immuneACCESS and retained in-frame rearrangements with V and J assigned. These tables miss some clones; where compared with another copy, unresolved V genes account for less than half of the shortfall, and the remainder is unexplained. V and J calls and clone size are as listed in that table; D and trimming were resolved from the DNA. A total of a few hundred thousand clones appear in this sample, around 90% of them only once. The top ten constitute 3.4% of the sample.

Points the paper makes about the study in general: Compared with placebo recipients, Ad26.COV2.S recipients showed higher spike-specific TCR breadth (P = 0.0014). The authors noted that total T cell responses may have been underestimated by the TCR breadth and depth analyses. Comparing responses between vaccine doses or regimens was not something the study was powered to do. Vaccine and placebo recipients had comparable non-spike TCR breadth, which fits with the vaccine containing only spike. After vaccination, spike-specific CD8+ and CD4+ T cell responses were reported to show substantial breadth.

Cut back by 1 base and 4 bases, the V and J ends lie 13 bases apart. From the cysteine up to the phenylalanine, the CDR3 has a length of 15 residues. The kept DNA is CDR3 alone, 45 bases in frame from the first base. In the germline V gene (reference sequence), CDR1 corresponds to LNHNV and CDR2 to YYDKDF. The receptor was derived from a person between 18 and 60 years old who received the Ad26.COV2.S COVID-19 vaccine or a placebo. This chain joins TRBV15 to TRBJ1-2, with the D gene not clear enough to name. Sample: peripheral blood, taken in a trial of Ad26.COV2.S vaccine versus placebo. The CDR3 in this case is CATSRADDGFYGYTF. The DNA reads TGTGCCACCAGCAGAGCCGATGACGGGTTCTATGGCTACACCTTC. With all but the CDR3 taken from the reference TRBV15 and TRBJ1-2 genes, the full variable domain is: DAMVIQNPRYQVTQFGKPVTLSCSQTLNHNVMYWYQQKSSQAPKLLFHYYDKDFNNEADTPDNFQSRRPNTSFCFLDIRSPGLGDTAMYLCATSRADDGFYGYTFGSGTRLTVV.